Each of the 32 T cell receptor beta chains below was sequenced from the same sample in a study of blood T cell repertoires in COVID-19. Here immunoSEQ multiplex PCR was the method, and the copy in TCRdb shows in-frame clones only, minus some. Of a few hundred thousand clones listed, 75% to 90% are singletons. The sequencing sample was made of peripheral blood. These receptors all come from a woman aged 60 to 75 with COVID-19, enrolled during active disease.

The gene calls are TRBV19 and TRBJ2-7; D ambiguous. V dropped 1 base and J dropped 2 bases, with 6 bases sitting between them. CDR1 and CDR2 (germline): LNHDA, SQIVND (reference sequence). CDR3 length: 13 amino acids. CDR3 sequence: CASSIAVPYEQYF. CDR3 DNA: TGTGCCAGTAGTATAGCGGTCCCCTACGAGCAGTACTTC.

The V call is TRBV6-5, the J call TRBJ2-7; 8 bases are shared with TRBD1. J was trimmed by 0 bases and V by 4 bases; bases with no gene match: 8. The CDR3 length is 16 residues. Looked up from germline, CDR1 is MNHEY and CDR2 is SVGAGI. CDR3 DNA: TGTGCCAGCAGTTCGCTCAGGGGGCCCCACTCCTACGAGCAGTACTTC. Its translation: CASSSLRGPHSYEQYF.

V gene TRBV19 combines with J gene TRBJ2-4; D may be TRBD2 (6 bases). The CDR3 runs 12 residues. Germline values: CDR1 LNHDA, CDR2 SQIVND (reference sequence). V was clipped by 3 bases and J by 7 bases, with 7 bases between them. The CDR3 here is CASSIGGNIQYF. CDR3 nucleotides: TGTGCCAGTAGTATCGGAGGGAACATTCAGTACTTC.

This rearrangement joins TRBV5-6 to TRBJ1-2, with D perhaps TRBD1 (6 bases). Germline CDR1 reads SGHDT; CDR2 reads YYEEEE. V was clipped by 6 bases and J by 4 bases, with 13 bases between them. The length of the CDR3 is 13 residues. In DNA form, the CDR3 reads TGTGCCAGCATCCGGGGACAACTCTATGGCTACACCTTC. Translation: CASIRGQLYGYTF.

This rearrangement joins TRBV7-2 to TRBJ2-2; no clear D gene. CDR1 SGHTA and CDR2 FQGNSA come from the germline V gene. This CDR3 is 15 amino acids long. V was trimmed by 1 base and J by 5 bases, leaving 11 bases between them. The CDR3 sequence is CASSLEAGSTGELFF. Written as DNA, the CDR3 is TGTGCCAGCAGCTTAGAGGCAGGCTCTACCGGGGAGCTGTTTTTT.

This clone was seen a few times. This chain links TRBV28 with TRBJ1-5, with D possibly matching TRBD1 (5 bases). This CDR3 contains 15 residues. V was trimmed by 6 bases and J by 0 bases, leaving 12 bases between them. Germline CDR1 reads MDHEN; CDR2 reads SYDVKM. The CDR3 reads CASRSTGLSNQPQHF. The CDR3, as DNA: TGTGCCAGCAGGTCAACAGGCCTTAGCAATCAGCCCCAGCATTTT.

The V and J genes are TRBV3-1 (or the pseudogene TRBV3-2) and TRBJ2-1; 8 bases map to TRBD2. This CDR3 has 15 amino acids. Losses at the gene ends were 1 base for V and 7 bases for J; bases not matched to a gene: 6. Looked up from germline, CDR1 is LGHDT and CDR2 is YNNKEL (reference sequence). The CDR3: CASSQVKRGINEQFF. The CDR3 DNA reads TGTGCCAGCAGCCAAGTTAAGCGGGGGATTAATGAGCAGTTCTTC.

A single count supports this clone. V is TRBV12-3 or TRBV12-4 and J is TRBJ2-7, with 9 bases matching TRBD1. The CDR3 has 13 amino acids. Trimming took 5 bases from V and 7 from J; bases not matched to a gene: 6. The CDR3 here is CASSKGQGGEQYF. CDR3 nucleotide sequence: TGTGCCAGCAGTAAGGGACAGGGAGGAGAGCAGTACTTC.

The genes are TRBV10-3 and TRBJ1-3, with D unresolved. V was trimmed by 4 bases and J by 3 bases, leaving 7 bases between them. The V gene's germline CDR1 is ENHRY and CDR2 SYGVKD. CDR3 length: 13 amino acids. The CDR3 coding sequence is TGTGCCATCAGTGGCGGGATTGGAAACACCATATATTTT. Amino acid sequence: CAISGGIGNTIYF.

The rearrangement uses TRBV19 and TRBJ2-1; 10 bases match TRBD1. With V trimmed by 6 bases and J by 0 bases, 5 bases remained unmatched. From germline, CDR1 is LNHDA and CDR2 SQIVND (reference sequence). CDR3 length equals 16 residues. CDR3 protein: CASRPRDRGSYNEQFF. The DNA for the CDR3 is TGTGCCAGTAGGCCTCGGGACAGGGGCTCCTACAATGAGCAGTTCTTC.

This rearrangement joins TRBV19 to TRBJ2-3, with 11 bases lining up with TRBD2. V shed 4 bases, J shed 4 bases, and the junction held 7 bases outside the gene matches. The CDR3 totals 16 residues. Germline loops: CDR1 LNHDA, CDR2 SQIVND (reference sequence). This chain's CDR3 is CASSRSSGGRPDTQYF. CDR3 in DNA: TGTGCCAGTAGTAGATCTAGCGGGGGGCGGCCAGATACGCAGTATTTT.

The chain has TRBV11-2 and TRBJ2-7, with 8 bases fitting TRBD2. Trimming took 3 bases from V and 12 from J; bases not matched to a gene: 10. The CDR3 is 13 residues long. Per the germline V gene, CDR1 is SGHAT and CDR2 is FQNNGV. The CDR3 DNA follows: TGTGCCAGCAGCTTGGACCGGACTAGCACCCTGTACTTC. Protein: CASSLDRTSTLYF. The variable domain in full, with the rest retrieved from reference TRBV11-2 and TRBJ2-7, is EAGVAQSPRYKIIEKRQSVAFWCNPISGHATLYWYQQILGQGPKLLIQFQNNGVVDDSQLPKDRFSAERLKGVDSTLKIQPAKLEDSAVYLCASSLDRTSTLYFGPGTRLTVT.

The rearrangement joins TRBV20-1 to TRBJ2-3; no definite D call. The CDR3 is 11 amino acids. The V and J ends lost 4 bases and 4 bases respectively, with 6 bases between them. Germline lookup yields CDR1 DFQATT and CDR2 SNEGSKA (reference sequence). The CDR3, as DNA: TGCAGTGCTAAAACGGCAGATACGCAGTATTTT. This encodes CSAKTADTQYF.

This chain uses TRBV7-6 with TRBJ2-7; the match to TRBD2 covers 8 bases. Germline V gene data show CDR1 as SGHVS and CDR2 as FNYEAQ. V was pared by 1 base and J by 2 bases, with 7 bases of the junction left unmatched. There are 16 residues in the CDR3. In DNA form, the CDR3 reads TGTGCCAGCAGCTTAGGGGTTAGCGGGGCAACCTACGAGCAGTACTTC. It specifies CASSLGVSGATYEQYF. Combining the CDR3 with reference TRBV7-6 and TRBJ2-7 gives the whole variable domain GAGVSQSPRYKVTKRGQDVALRCDPISGHVSLYWYRQALGQGPEFLTYFNYEAQQDKSGLPNDRFSAERPEGSISTLTIQRTEQRDSAMYRCASSLGVSGATYEQYFGPGTRLTVT.

The rearrangement joins TRBV19 to TRBJ2-1, with a weak D call TRBD1 (6 bases). The V gene lost 2 bases and the J gene lost 9 bases, with 23 bases spanning the gap. Germline CDR1 and CDR2: LNHDA and SQIVND (reference sequence). The CDR3 has 17 residues. The CDR3 sequence: CASSIWIGHPEDSEQFF. Written as DNA, the CDR3 is TGTGCCAGTAGTATATGGATAGGACACCCGGAGGACAGTGAGCAGTTCTTC. The full variable domain, with the rest looked up from reference TRBV19 and TRBJ2-1, is DGGITQSPKYLFRKEGQNVTLSCEQNLNHDAMYWYRQDPGQGLRLIYYSQIVNDFQKGDIAEGYSVSREKKESFPLTVTSAQKNPTAFYLCASSIWIGHPEDSEQFFGPGTRLTVL.

CDR3 coding DNA: TGTGCCAGCAGTAGGGCCCAGGCTAGCAGCACCGGGGAGCTGTTTTTT. As protein: CASSRAQASSTGELFF. The chain recombines TRBV6-6 with TRBJ2-2; a possible D gene is TRBD2 (5 bases). This CDR3 is 16 amino acids long. V was cut by 5 bases and J by 4 bases, with 17 bases left in between. The germline gives CDR1 MNHNY, CDR2 SVGAGI (reference sequence).

The chain recombines TRBV18 with TRBJ2-7; 8 nucleotides match TRBD1. The CDR3 consists of 15 residues. Germline CDR1 KGHSH, CDR2 LQKENI. V gave up 2 bases and J gave up 0 bases; unmatched junction bases: 3. CDR3 nucleotides: TGTGCCAGCTCACCAAGGACAGGGAGCTCCTACGAGCAGTACTTC. It encodes CASSPRTGSSYEQYF.

In its sample, this clone was seen once. The chain employs TRBV28 and TRBJ2-6; 10 bases agree with TRBD1. The CDR3 is 17 residues long. Per germline, CDR1 MDHEN and CDR2 SYDVKM. With V trimmed by 7 bases and J by 2 bases, 8 bases remained unmatched. The CDR3: CASTTGTGVPGANVLTF. CDR3 nucleotide sequence: TGTGCCAGCACGACCGGGACAGGGGTCCCTGGGGCCAACGTCCTGACTTTC.

This clone appeared a few times. CDR3 in amino acids: CASSLRGGNQPQHF. The CDR3 DNA follows: TGTGCCAGCAGCCTCCGGGGTGGGAATCAGCCCCAGCATTTT. The chain has TRBV7-9 and TRBJ1-5; D not resolved. The CDR3 runs to 14 residues. The germline V and J ends were trimmed by 5 bases and 4 bases, with 12 bases remaining between them. Germline values: CDR1 SEHNR, CDR2 FQNEAQ (reference sequence). The full variable domain, with the rest looked up from reference TRBV7-9 and TRBJ1-5, is DTGVSQNPRHKITKRGQNVTFRCDPISEHNRLYWYRQTLGQGPEFLTYFQNEAQLEKSRLLSDRFSAERPKGSFSTLEIQRTEQGDSAMYLCASSLRGGNQPQHFGDGTRLSIL.

V is TRBV11-3 and J is TRBJ2-5; TRBD2 might be the D (6 bases). Germline V gene lookup returns CDR1 SGHNT and CDR2 YENEEA. CDR3 length equals 17 residues. Trimming took 5 bases from V and 5 from J, leaving 24 bases between them. CDR3 sequence (DNA): TGTGCCAGCAGCCCCGGACGGAGGGAACAGTTTGGGGAGACCCAGTACTTC. Translated: CASSPGRREQFGETQYF.

This clone was recorded once. The chain combines TRBV15 with TRBJ2-3; 9 bases match TRBD2. The CDR3 runs 16 residues. Per the germline V gene, CDR1 is LNHNV and CDR2 is YYDKDF (reference sequence). The J segment lost 5 bases and the V segment lost 0 bases, leaving 6 bases of the junction unmatched. The CDR3 sequence is CATSRDTRGGLDTQYF. The CDR3 bases are TGTGCCACCAGCAGAGATACGCGGGGGGGCCTAGATACGCAGTATTTT.

This CDR3 reads CASSLEARGGELFF. CDR3 bases: TGCGCCAGCAGCTTGGAGGCCCGGGGCGGGGAGCTGTTTTTT. This chain links TRBV5-1 with TRBJ2-2, with D perhaps TRBD2 (5 bases). The CDR3 length is 14 residues. Germline CDR1 is SGHRS and CDR2 is YFSETQ. V lost 0 bases, J lost 7 bases, and 10 bases lay in between.

The gene calls are TRBV3-1 (or the pseudogene TRBV3-2) and TRBJ2-7, with D tentatively TRBD2 (5 bases). Germline V gene lookup returns CDR1 LGHDT and CDR2 YNNKEL (reference sequence). V was cut by 2 bases and J by 6 bases, with 8 bases left in between. The length of the CDR3 is 12 residues. CDR3 DNA sequence: TGTGCCAGCAGCCAAACCGGGGTCGAGCAGTACTTC. As protein: CASSQTGVEQYF.

The chain recombines TRBV6-1 with TRBJ2-3; tentatively, D is TRBD2 (5 bases). The CDR3 is 16 residues long. The germline V gene has CDR1 MNHNS and CDR2 SASEGT. V was pared by 4 bases and J by 5 bases, with 19 bases between. The CDR3 bases are TGTGCCAGCAGTGCCCCTAAACGGGGATTGAGAGATACGCAGTATTTT. It yields the protein CASSAPKRGLRDTQYF.

The chain carries TRBV5-1 and TRBJ2-2, with 7 bases identical to TRBD1. The length of the CDR3 is 14 residues. After removal of 6 bases from V and 4 bases from J, the junction contained 6 bases not matched to a gene. Per germline, CDR1 SGHRS and CDR2 YFSETQ. CDR3 sequence: CASMGDSFTGELFF. The CDR3 region has the DNA TGCGCCAGCATGGGGGACAGTTTCACCGGGGAGCTGTTTTTT.

The chain is built from TRBV11-2 and TRBJ1-1; D is possibly TRBD1 (6 bases). Germline V gene sequence: CDR1 SGHAT, CDR2 FQNNGV. V was clipped by 1 base and J by 5 bases, with 11 bases between them. The length of the CDR3 is 14 residues. CDR3 region: CASSLVRGTTEAFF. CDR3 in DNA: TGTGCCAGCAGCTTAGTTAGGGGGACGACTGAAGCTTTCTTT.

This clone was seen more than once but under ten times. V usage is TRBV30 and J usage is TRBJ1-3, with no clear D. Trimming removed 4 bases at V and 8 bases at J, with 9 bases between. The CDR3 extends over 11 amino acids. CDR1 is GTSNPN and CDR2 is SVGIG in the germline V gene (reference sequence). CDR3 DNA: TGTGCCTGGAAGCATCTGGACACCATATATTTT. This translates into CAWKHLDTIYF.

This chain connects TRBV5-4 to TRBJ1-2, with TRBD1 as a possible D gene (6 bases). Germline loops: CDR1 SGHNT, CDR2 YYREEE (reference sequence). The CDR3 covers 14 residues. Trimming removed 0 bases from V and 6 bases from J, with 12 bases in between. CDR3 in DNA: TGTGCCAGCAGCTTGGGTTTGGGACAAGATGGCTACACCTTC. Its translation is CASSLGLGQDGYTF.

This rearrangement joins TRBV7-9 to TRBJ2-2; TRBD2 aligns across 12 bases. CDR1 is SEHNR and CDR2 is FQNEAQ in the germline V gene (reference sequence). With 3 bases clipped from V and 7 bases from J, the junction kept 12 bases outside the gene matches. The CDR3 sequence is 18 residues long. CDR3 coding DNA: TGTGCCAGCAGCTTCCGCGGGCCTAGCGGGGGGGCAAACGGGGAGCTGTTTTTT. Translation: CASSFRGPSGGANGELFF.

CDR3 sequence: CASSQGAGETQYF. The CDR3, as DNA: TGTGCCAGCAGCCAGGGGGCCGGGGAGACCCAGTACTTC. The rearrangement uses TRBV14 and TRBJ2-5, with D maybe TRBD1 (6 bases). The V and J ends lost 3 bases and 5 bases respectively, with 10 bases between them. The germline V gene encodes CDR1 SGHDN and CDR2 FVKESK. The CDR3 consists of 13 residues.

This chain connects TRBV12-5 to TRBJ1-1; D may be TRBD1 (5 bases). The germline V gene encodes CDR1 LGHNT and CDR2 FRNRAP. CDR3 length equals 17 residues. The ends were cut back, 0 bases at V and 1 base at J, with 15 bases in the middle. CDR3 sequence: CASGLVLGRGPNTEAFF. DNA for the CDR3: TGTGCTAGTGGTTTGGTATTGGGAAGGGGCCCGAACACTGAAGCTTTCTTT.

This sequence joins TRBV7-6 and TRBJ2-1; 7 nucleotides agree with TRBD1. Germline loops: CDR1 SGHVS, CDR2 FNYEAQ. This CDR3 comprises 17 residues. V lost 2 bases, J lost 4 bases, and 11 bases stayed unmatched. CDR3 bases: TGTGCCAGCAGCTTAACGGACAGGCCCTACCCTTACAATGAGCAGTTCTTC. Residues: CASSLTDRPYPYNEQFF.